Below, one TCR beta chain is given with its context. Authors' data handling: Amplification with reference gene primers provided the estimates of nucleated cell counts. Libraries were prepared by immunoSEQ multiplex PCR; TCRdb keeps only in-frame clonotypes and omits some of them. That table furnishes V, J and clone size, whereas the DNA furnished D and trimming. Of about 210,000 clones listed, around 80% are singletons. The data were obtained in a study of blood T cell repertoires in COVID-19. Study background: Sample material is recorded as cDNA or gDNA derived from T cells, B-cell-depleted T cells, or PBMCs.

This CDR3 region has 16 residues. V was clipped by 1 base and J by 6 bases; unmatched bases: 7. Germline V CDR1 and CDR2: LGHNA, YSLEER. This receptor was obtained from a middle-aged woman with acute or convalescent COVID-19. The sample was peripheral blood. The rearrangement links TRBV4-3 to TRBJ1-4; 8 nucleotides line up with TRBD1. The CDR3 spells CASSQGRTGIDEKLFF. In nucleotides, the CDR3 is TGCGCCAGCAGCCAAGGCCGGACAGGGATCGATGAAAAACTGTTTTTT.